Shown below are 29 T cell receptor beta chains from a single sample sequenced in a study of blood T cell repertoires in COVID-19 (dated by TCRdb to the early 2020s). Libraries came from the immunoSEQ multiplex PCR assay. As stored in TCRdb, this immuneACCESS dataset retains in-frame rearrangements with V and J assigned. A fraction of the clones does not appear; measured against another copy, unresolved V genes explain less than half of the discrepancy, and the remainder lacks a known reason. The sample table shows about 64,000 clones, and over 75% are seen once. The ten largest clones take up around a tenth of the sample. The sequencing input was peripheral blood. Source of these receptors: a woman older than 75 with active COVID-19.

The table lists this clone with a count of one. This rearrangement joins TRBV27 to TRBJ2-1; TRBD2 matches 10 bases. The trim removed 2 bases at V and 6 bases at J, leaving 1 base unmatched. Germline V CDR1 and CDR2: MNHEY, SMNVEV (reference sequence). This CDR3 has 14 amino acids. In DNA, the CDR3 is TGTGCCAGCAGTTTACTAGCGGGAGTCAATGAGCAGTTCTTC. This encodes CASSLLAGVNEQFF.

The rearrangement joins TRBV15 to TRBJ2-2; 10 bases map to TRBD1. V trimming: 5 bases; J trimming: 2 bases; junction bases outside the gene matches: 8. The V gene's germline CDR1 is LNHNV and CDR2 YYDKDF (reference sequence). The CDR3 extends over 17 amino acids. The CDR3 DNA sequence: TGTGCCACCAGCTCGGACAGGGGGTCCTTTAACACCGGGGAGCTGTTTTTT. Its translation: CATSSDRGSFNTGELFF.

The rearrangement joins TRBV11-2 to TRBJ1-3; D is ambiguous. Deletions cut 6 bases from V and 4 bases from J, with 10 bases between. CDR1 and CDR2 from the germline V gene are SGHAT and FQNNGV. This CDR3 is 13 amino acids long. This CDR3 is CASRTVGGNTIYF. DNA of the CDR3: TGTGCCAGCAGAACCGTCGGGGGAAACACCATATATTTT.

J is TRBJ2-7 and V is TRBV12-5, with 13 bases fitting TRBD2. Germline V gene lookup returns CDR1 LGHNT and CDR2 FRNRAP. This CDR3 comprises 20 residues. V was pared by 2 bases and J by 3 bases, with 16 bases of the junction left unmatched. CDR3 coding DNA: TGTGCTAGTGGTTTGCCCCAGGTCCCCGGACTAGCGGGAGCGTACTACGAGCAGTACTTC. This encodes CASGLPQVPGLAGAYYEQYF.

The rearrangement uses TRBV18 and TRBJ2-1; 12 nucleotides agree with TRBD2. The CDR3 sequence is 18 residues long. The germline CDR1 and CDR2 sequences are KGHSH and LQKENI. V dropped 6 bases and J dropped 4; count of bases not matched to a gene: 13. CDR3 loop: CASSASGRALRVYNEQFF. CDR3 nucleotide sequence: TGTGCCAGCTCCGCTAGCGGGAGGGCCCTTAGAGTATACAATGAGCAGTTCTTC.

This chain links TRBV28 with TRBJ2-1; 9 bases line up with TRBD2. J gave up 5 bases and V 6 bases, and 11 bases lay outside the gene matches. Germline V gene sequence: CDR1 MDHEN, CDR2 SYDVKM. The CDR3 is 16 amino acids. The CDR3 region is CASRVRGASGNNEQFF. CDR3 coding DNA: TGTGCCAGCAGGGTCAGGGGAGCTAGCGGGAACAATGAGCAGTTCTTC. The full variable domain, with the rest looked up from reference TRBV28 and TRBJ2-1, is DVKVTQSSRYLVKRTGEKVFLECVQDMDHENMFWYRQDPGLGLRLIYFSYDVKMKEKGDIPEGYSVSREKKERFSLILESASTNQTSMYLCASRVRGASGNNEQFFGPGTRLTVL.

This clone was found once. The chain is built from TRBV28 and TRBJ2-5; 7 bases fit TRBD2. This CDR3 spans 14 amino acids. The germline V gene encodes CDR1 MDHEN and CDR2 SYDVKM. Unmatched junction bases numbered 5, after V lost 6 bases and J lost 1 base. The CDR3 loop reads CASRPSGIQETQYF. CDR3 DNA sequence: TGTGCCAGCAGACCAAGCGGGATCCAAGAGACCCAGTACTTC. Based on the CDR3 plus reference TRBV28 and TRBJ2-5, the full variable domain is DVKVTQSSRYLVKRTGEKVFLECVQDMDHENMFWYRQDPGLGLRLIYFSYDVKMKEKGDIPEGYSVSREKKERFSLILESASTNQTSMYLCASRPSGIQETQYFGPGTRLLVL.

The chain recombines TRBV5-1 with TRBJ1-4; 9 bases are a match to TRBD1. The germline V gene encodes CDR1 SGHRS and CDR2 YFSETQ. The CDR3 extends over 14 amino acids. J lost 6 bases, V lost 4 bases, and 4 bases had no gene match. The CDR3 loop is CASSPGQGYEKLFF. The CDR3, as DNA: TGCGCCAGCAGCCCGGGACAGGGTTATGAAAAACTGTTTTTT.

The rearrangement joins TRBV11-2 to TRBJ2-3, with a tentative D call TRBD2 (6 bases). V gave up 5 bases and J gave up 4 bases, with 22 bases separating them. Germline-derived CDR1 and CDR2 are SGHAT and FQNNGV. This CDR3 comprises 17 residues. The CDR3 DNA reads TGTGCCAGCAGCCCAAGCATTGGTGGGGGGATGTCAGATACGCAGTATTTT. Translated: CASSPSIGGGMSDTQYF.

This chain joins TRBV7-2 and TRBJ2-7, with D perhaps TRBD2 (6 bases). Per germline, CDR1 SGHTA and CDR2 FQGNSA. V lost 2 bases to trimming and J lost 0 bases, with 11 bases between them. The CDR3 sequence is 15 residues long. CDR3 DNA: TGTGCCAGCAGCTTAAGTAGCGGAAGCTCCTACGAGCAGTACTTC. Translation: CASSLSSGSSYEQYF.

This clone was counted once. The chain joins TRBV5-4 to TRBJ2-1, with D tentatively TRBD2 (6 bases). This CDR3 contains 16 residues. V gave up 4 bases and J gave up 0 bases, with 14 bases separating them. From germline, CDR1 is SGHNT and CDR2 YYREEE (reference sequence). The CDR3, as DNA: TGTGCCAGCAGCCGGGGACTGGAATCCTCCTACAATGAGCAGTTCTTC. Translated, it gives CASSRGLESSYNEQFF.

V usage is TRBV4-2 and J usage is TRBJ1-6; the match to TRBD1 covers 9 bases. The junction had 8 bases not matched to a gene; V was cut back by 6 bases and J by 8 bases. Germline V lookup: CDR1 LGHNA, CDR2 YNFKEQ. The CDR3 covers 15 residues. This CDR3 is CASSYTGGEYSPLHF. The CDR3 DNA reads as TGTGCCAGCAGTTACACAGGGGGCGAGTATTCACCCCTCCACTTT.

V and J are TRBV5-4 and TRBJ2-1; 12 nucleotides match TRBD2. The CDR3 has 17 residues. V lost 0 bases and J lost 0; bases outside the gene matches: 1. Germline V lookup: CDR1 SGHNT, CDR2 YYREEE (reference sequence). The DNA for the CDR3 is TGTGCCAGCAGCTTGGGGACTAGCGGGGTCTCCTACAATGAGCAGTTCTTC. It is translated as CASSLGTSGVSYNEQFF. Filled out from reference TRBV5-4 and TRBJ2-1, the complete variable domain reads ETGVTQSPTHLIKTRGQQVTLRCSSQSGHNTVSWYQQALGQGPQFIFQYYREEENGRGNFPPRFSGLQFPNYSSELNVNALELDDSALYLCASSLGTSGVSYNEQFFGPGTRLTVL.

The J gene is TRBJ1-4, the V gene TRBV28; TRBD1 is a possible D gene (5 bases). Trimming removed 5 bases from V and 4 bases from J, with 20 bases in between. Germline CDR1 MDHEN, CDR2 SYDVKM. The CDR3 has 17 residues. The CDR3 DNA reads as TGTGCCAGCAGTGGACAAATCGGGACTGGGGTTAATGAAAAACTGTTTTTT. Translating gives CASSGQIGTGVNEKLFF.

The gene calls are TRBV19 and TRBJ2-1; tentatively, D is TRBD1 (5 bases). Per germline, CDR1 LNHDA and CDR2 SQIVND (reference sequence). With 6 bases removed from V and 4 bases from J, the gap between germline ends came to 16 bases. CDR3 length equals 15 residues. The CDR3, as DNA: TGTGCCAGTAGCGACGACTGGGGCGCTTACAATGAGCAGTTCTTC. Translating it yields CASSDDWGAYNEQFF. Complete variable domain (other parts from reference TRBV19 and TRBJ2-1): DGGITQSPKYLFRKEGQNVTLSCEQNLNHDAMYWYRQDPGQGLRLIYYSQIVNDFQKGDIAEGYSVSREKKESFPLTVTSAQKNPTAFYLCASSDDWGAYNEQFFGPGTRLTVL.

This clone appeared a single time. The chain is built from TRBV24-1 and TRBJ2-1; 14 bases line up with TRBD2. Germline loops: CDR1 KGHDR, CDR2 SFDVKD. V was clipped by 3 bases and J by 2 bases; unmatched bases: 2. The CDR3 sequence is 17 residues long. CDR3 sequence: CATSDGGLAGAYNEQFF. DNA for the CDR3: TGTGCCACCAGTGATGGGGGACTAGCGGGAGCCTACAATGAGCAGTTCTTC.

This sequence joins TRBV19 and TRBJ1-1, with 8 nucleotides matching TRBD1. J gave up 7 bases and V 3 bases, and 4 bases lay outside the gene matches. The CDR3 runs to 13 residues. Germline V CDR1 and CDR2: LNHDA, SQIVND (reference sequence). CDR3 loop: CASSIAGTGEAFF. CDR3 nucleotide sequence: TGTGCCAGTAGTATCGCCGGGACAGGTGAAGCTTTCTTT.

The chain employs TRBV3-1 (or the pseudogene TRBV3-2) and TRBJ1-1, with TRBD1 matching 7 bases. CDR1 LGHDT and CDR2 YNNKEL come from the germline V gene (reference sequence). Trimming removed 1 base from V and 6 bases from J; junction bases left unmatched: 8. CDR3 length: 15 residues. The DNA for the CDR3 is TGTGCCAGCAGCCAAGGTCGGGTAGGGGGCGCTGAAGCTTTCTTT. As protein: CASSQGRVGGAEAFF.

This CDR3 is CASSRFSTGSYNEQFF. The DNA of the CDR3 is TGTGCCAGCAGTCGATTCTCAACGGGCTCCTACAATGAGCAGTTCTTC. The chain has TRBV28 and TRBJ2-1, with D uncertain. V dropped 5 bases and J dropped 0 bases, with 14 bases sitting between them. Germline assignment: CDR1 MDHEN and CDR2 SYDVKM. CDR3 length: 16 amino acids.

The V call is TRBV27, the J call TRBJ2-1; 12 nucleotides match TRBD2. J was trimmed by 3 bases and V by 5 bases; bases with no gene match: 8. The CDR3 contains 17 residues. Germline assignment: CDR1 MNHEY and CDR2 SMNVEV (reference sequence). This CDR3 reads CASSRSSGGVGYNEQFF. CDR3 DNA: TGTGCCAGCAGTCGTTCTAGCGGGGGGGTTGGCTACAATGAGCAGTTCTTC.

The V and J genes are TRBV15 and TRBJ2-7, with D possibly being TRBD1 (6 bases). Germline values: CDR1 LNHNV, CDR2 YYDKDF (reference sequence). With 8 bases removed from V and 2 bases from J, the gap between germline ends came to 13 bases. The CDR3 contains 13 residues. The CDR3 nucleotides are TGTGCCACCGAGGACAGTACCACCTACGAGCAGTACTTC. This sequence encodes CATEDSTTYEQYF. Full variable domain (rest looked up from reference TRBV15 and TRBJ2-7): DAMVIQNPRYQVTQFGKPVTLSCSQTLNHNVMYWYQQKSSQAPKLLFHYYDKDFNNEADTPDNFQSRRPNTSFCFLDIRSPGLGDTAMYLCATEDSTTYEQYFGPGTRLTVT.

V gene TRBV19 combines with J gene TRBJ1-2; 7 nucleotides agree with TRBD1. Germline V gene sequence: CDR1 LNHDA, CDR2 SQIVND (reference sequence). V trimming: 6 bases; J trimming: 3 bases; junction bases outside the gene matches: 7. The CDR3 covers 14 residues. CDR3 bases: TGTGCCAGTAGGAACAGGGGCACGGACTATGGCTACACCTTC. This encodes CASRNRGTDYGYTF.

The rearrangement uses TRBV11-2 and TRBJ1-4, with D hard to call. Trimming took off 4 bases at V and 7 bases at J, with 16 bases between the two ends. This CDR3 region has 15 residues. Germline CDR1 and CDR2: SGHAT and FQNNGV. For the CDR3, the DNA is TGTGCCAGCAGCTCAACGGAGGGTACCGCTGAAAAACTGTTTTTT. Translation gives CASSSTEGTAEKLFF.

This chain links TRBV29-1 with TRBJ2-1; TRBD1 is a possible D gene (6 bases). This CDR3 is built from 15 residues. Trimming pared 4 bases from V and 1 base from J, leaving 14 bases between. Germline V lookup: CDR1 SQVTM, CDR2 ANQGSEA. The chain's CDR3 is CSVGLGARSYNEQFF. DNA for the CDR3: TGCAGCGTTGGCTTGGGGGCAAGGTCCTACAATGAGCAGTTCTTC.

V gene TRBV5-4 combines with J gene TRBJ1-2, with 10 bases lining up with TRBD1. Germline assignment: CDR1 SGHNT and CDR2 YYREEE (reference sequence). This CDR3 has 15 amino acids. Germline trimming cut 3 bases from V and 5 bases from J; bases unmatched to any gene: 7. For the CDR3, the DNA is TGTGCCAGCAGCTGGCGCCCGGGACAGGGGTATGGCTACACCTTC. It specifies CASSWRPGQGYGYTF.

The rearrangement links TRBV30 to TRBJ1-6; tentatively, D is TRBD1 (6 bases). CDR3 length: 15 amino acids. Germline values: CDR1 GTSNPN, CDR2 SVGIG (reference sequence). Trimming left V 1 base short and J 10 bases short, with 17 bases between. CDR3 coding DNA: TGTGCCTGGAGTGCGGGACCACAGGGAAGCTCACCCCTCCACTTT. Translating it yields CAWSAGPQGSSPLHF. Drawing the rest from reference TRBV30 and TRBJ1-6, the complete variable domain is SQTIHQWPATLVQPVGSPLSLECTVEGTSNPNLYWYRQAAGRGLQLLFYSVGIGQISSEVPQNLSASRPQDRQFILSSKKLLLSDSGFYLCAWSAGPQGSSPLHFGNGTRLTVT.

CDR3 sequence: CASGWSPGTGSYEQYV. Written as DNA, the CDR3 is TGTGCTAGTGGTTGGAGTCCCGGGACAGGTTCCTACGAGCAGTACGTC. This chain links TRBV12-5 with TRBJ2-7; 8 nucleotides agree with TRBD1. CDR1 is LGHNT, CDR2 FRNRAP, per germline. The CDR3 totals 16 residues. The trim removed 4 bases at V and 1 base at J, leaving 9 bases unmatched.

The rearrangement links TRBV20-1 to TRBJ2-7; 8 nucleotides agree with TRBD1. The CDR3 is made up of 11 amino acids. With 5 bases clipped from V and 4 bases from J, the junction kept 1 base outside the gene matches. CDR1 is DFQATT, CDR2 SNEGSKA, per germline (reference sequence). CDR3 region: CSAGQGYEQYF. The CDR3 coding sequence is TGCAGTGCTGGACAGGGTTACGAGCAGTACTTC.

The rearrangement links TRBV18 to TRBJ2-5; 7 positions match TRBD2. J gave up 1 base and V 6 bases, and 8 bases lay outside the gene matches. The CDR3 loop spans 15 amino acids. From germline, CDR1 is KGHSH and CDR2 LQKENI. This CDR3 is CASSPKSGTQETQYF. CDR3 nucleotides: TGTGCCAGCTCTCCCAAAAGCGGGACCCAAGAGACCCAGTACTTC.